This T cell receptor beta chain was obtained from a study of CD8 T cells in ankylosing spondylitis. Note on this clonotype: Its antigen remains unknown.

Study findings and constraints: CD8+ cells made up the disease-linked clones, which were relatively rare in peripheral blood. From matched ankylosing spondylitis synovial fluid, disease-linked clones were reportedly recovered at significantly enriched levels.

Researchers built TCR beta libraries using quantitative 5'-RACE with molecular barcodes. Each CDR3 protein gets one entry after TCRdb re-called the 5' RACE reads with MiXCR. Of approximately 350,000 distinct CDR3 sequences listed, roughly 14% were seen once; the top ten hold around 0.99%. CDR3 length: 18 residues. V was clipped by 5 bases and J by 0 bases; unmatched bases: 13. The V and J genes are TRBV12-3 or TRBV12-4 and TRBJ1-5; 7 positions agree with TRBD1. The TCR was taken from a male donor with ankylosing spondylitis or in good health (not recorded which). The specimen was blood, either unsorted or a sorted T cell fraction (not recorded which). The CDR3 bases are TGTGCCAGCAGTCCTCCCTCGACAGGGCCTACTAGCAATCAGCCCCAGCATTTT. The encoded protein is CASSPPSTGPTSNQPQHF.